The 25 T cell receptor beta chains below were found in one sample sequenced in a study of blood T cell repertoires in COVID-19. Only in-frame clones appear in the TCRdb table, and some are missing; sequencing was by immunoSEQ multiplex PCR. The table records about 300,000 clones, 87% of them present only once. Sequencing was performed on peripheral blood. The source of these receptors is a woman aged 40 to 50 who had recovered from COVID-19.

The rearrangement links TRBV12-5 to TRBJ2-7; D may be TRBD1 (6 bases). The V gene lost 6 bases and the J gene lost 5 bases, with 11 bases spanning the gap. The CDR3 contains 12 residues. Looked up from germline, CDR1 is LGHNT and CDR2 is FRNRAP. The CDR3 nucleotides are TGTGCTAGTGGCCGACAGGTCCACGAGCAGTACTTC. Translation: CASGRQVHEQYF.

In DNA form, the CDR3 reads TGTGCCTGGAGGAGGCCGGGGGGGCGGGATGAGCAGTTCTTC. It is translated as CAWRRPGGRDEQFF. V gene TRBV30 combines with J gene TRBJ2-1; 8 nucleotides agree with TRBD2. CDR3 length: 14 residues. The V segment lost 3 bases and the J segment 8 bases; nucleotides outside the gene matches: 9. The germline gives CDR1 GTSNPN, CDR2 SVGIG (reference sequence).

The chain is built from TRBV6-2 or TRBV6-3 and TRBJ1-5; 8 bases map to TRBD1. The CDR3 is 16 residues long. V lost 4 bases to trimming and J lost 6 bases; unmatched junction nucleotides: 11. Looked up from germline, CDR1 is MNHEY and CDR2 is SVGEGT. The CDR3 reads CASSFAPGTGFQPQHF. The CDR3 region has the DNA TGTGCCAGCAGTTTTGCGCCCGGGACAGGTTTTCAGCCCCAGCATTTT.

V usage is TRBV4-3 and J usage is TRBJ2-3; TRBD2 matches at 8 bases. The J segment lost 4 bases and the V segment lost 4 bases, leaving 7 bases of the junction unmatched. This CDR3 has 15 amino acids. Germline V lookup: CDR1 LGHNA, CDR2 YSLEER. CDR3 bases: TGCGCCAGCAGCCGAACCCGGCGGGGGGCAGATACGCAGTATTTT. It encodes CASSRTRRGADTQYF.

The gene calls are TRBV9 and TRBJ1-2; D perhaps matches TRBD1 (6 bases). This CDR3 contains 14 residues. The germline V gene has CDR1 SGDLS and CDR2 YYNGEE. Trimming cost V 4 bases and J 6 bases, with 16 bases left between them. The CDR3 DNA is TGTGCCAGCAGCCCACGAACAGGGAGAGATGGCTACACCTTC. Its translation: CASSPRTGRDGYTF.

As DNA, the CDR3 is TGTGCCAGCAGCTTGGACATGAACACTGAAGCTTTCTTT. Translating it yields CASSLDMNTEAFF. The chain is built from TRBV5-4 and TRBJ1-1; D gene ambiguous. This CDR3 comprises 13 residues. Germline V gene data show CDR1 as SGHNT and CDR2 as YYREEE (reference sequence). V gave up 0 bases and J gave up 0 bases, with 3 bases separating them.

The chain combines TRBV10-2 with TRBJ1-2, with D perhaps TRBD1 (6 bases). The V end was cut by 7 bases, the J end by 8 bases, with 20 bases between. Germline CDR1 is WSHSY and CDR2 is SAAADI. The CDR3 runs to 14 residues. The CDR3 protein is CASKINQGLRGYTF. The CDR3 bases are TGCGCCAGCAAGATCAATCAGGGGTTAAGGGGCTACACCTTC.

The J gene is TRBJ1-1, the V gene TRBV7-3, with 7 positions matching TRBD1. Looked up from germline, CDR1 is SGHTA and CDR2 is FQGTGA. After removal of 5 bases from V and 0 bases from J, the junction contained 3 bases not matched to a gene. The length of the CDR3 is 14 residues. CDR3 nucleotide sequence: TGTGCCAGCAGCCTACAGGGGATGAACACTGAAGCTTTCTTT. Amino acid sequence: CASSLQGMNTEAFF.

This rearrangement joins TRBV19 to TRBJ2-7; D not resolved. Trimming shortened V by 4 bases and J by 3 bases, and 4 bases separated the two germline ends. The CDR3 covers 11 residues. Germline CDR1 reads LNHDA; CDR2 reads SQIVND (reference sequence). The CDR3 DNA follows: TGTGCCAGTAGTACAAACTACGAGCAGTACTTC. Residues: CASSTNYEQYF.

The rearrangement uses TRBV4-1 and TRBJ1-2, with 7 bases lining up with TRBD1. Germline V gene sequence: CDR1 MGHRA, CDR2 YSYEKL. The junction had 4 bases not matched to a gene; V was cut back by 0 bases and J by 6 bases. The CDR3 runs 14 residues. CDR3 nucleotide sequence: TGCGCCAGCAGCCAAGAATGGAGGGGGCATGGCTACACCTTC. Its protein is CASSQEWRGHGYTF.

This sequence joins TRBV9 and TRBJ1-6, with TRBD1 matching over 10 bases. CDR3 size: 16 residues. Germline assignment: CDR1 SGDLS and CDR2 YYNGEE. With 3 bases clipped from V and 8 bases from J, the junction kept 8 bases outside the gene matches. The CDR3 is CASSALIGTGDSPLHF. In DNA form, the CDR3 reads TGTGCCAGCAGCGCCCTCATCGGGACAGGGGATTCACCCCTCCACTTT.

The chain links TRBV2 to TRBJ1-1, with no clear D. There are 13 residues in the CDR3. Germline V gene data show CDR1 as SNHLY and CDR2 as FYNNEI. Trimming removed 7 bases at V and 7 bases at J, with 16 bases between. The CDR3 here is CASISRERVEAFF. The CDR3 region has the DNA TGTGCCAGCATAAGCCGGGAGCGGGTTGAAGCTTTCTTT.

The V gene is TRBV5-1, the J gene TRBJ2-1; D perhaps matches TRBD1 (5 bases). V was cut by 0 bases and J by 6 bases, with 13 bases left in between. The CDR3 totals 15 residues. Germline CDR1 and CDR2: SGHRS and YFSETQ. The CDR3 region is CASSLVAGFGNEQFF. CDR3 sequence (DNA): TGCGCCAGCAGCTTGGTGGCAGGGTTTGGCAATGAGCAGTTCTTC.

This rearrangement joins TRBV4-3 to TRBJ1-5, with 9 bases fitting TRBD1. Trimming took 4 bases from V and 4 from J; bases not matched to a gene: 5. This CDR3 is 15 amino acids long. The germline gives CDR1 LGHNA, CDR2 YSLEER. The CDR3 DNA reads TGCGCCAGCAGCCCGGGACAGGGCCGGAATCAGCCCCAGCATTTT. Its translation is CASSPGQGRNQPQHF.

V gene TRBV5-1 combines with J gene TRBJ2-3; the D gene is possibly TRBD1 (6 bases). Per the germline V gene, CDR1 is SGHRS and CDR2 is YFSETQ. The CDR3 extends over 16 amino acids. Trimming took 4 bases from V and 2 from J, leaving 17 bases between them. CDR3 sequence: CASSVEPGQSTDTQYF. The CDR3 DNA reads TGCGCCAGCAGCGTTGAACCGGGACAATCCACAGATACGCAGTATTTT.

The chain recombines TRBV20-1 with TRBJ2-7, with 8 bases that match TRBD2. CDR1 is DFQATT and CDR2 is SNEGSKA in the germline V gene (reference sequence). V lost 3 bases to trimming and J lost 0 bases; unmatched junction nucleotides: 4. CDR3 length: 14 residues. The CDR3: CSASREGDSYEQYF. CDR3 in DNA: TGCAGTGCTAGTCGGGAGGGGGACTCCTACGAGCAGTACTTC.

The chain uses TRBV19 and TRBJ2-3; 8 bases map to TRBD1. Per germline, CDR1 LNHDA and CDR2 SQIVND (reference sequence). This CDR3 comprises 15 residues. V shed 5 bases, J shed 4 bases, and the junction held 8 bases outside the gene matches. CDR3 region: CASSRGNRGADTQYF. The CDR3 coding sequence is TGTGCCAGTAGTCGCGGGAACAGGGGGGCAGATACGCAGTATTTT.

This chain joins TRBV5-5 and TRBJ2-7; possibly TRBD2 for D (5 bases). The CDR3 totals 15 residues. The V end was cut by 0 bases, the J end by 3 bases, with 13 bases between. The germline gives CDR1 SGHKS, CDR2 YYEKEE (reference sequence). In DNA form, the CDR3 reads TGTGCCAGCAGCTTGGCCGGAGGACGGGACTACGAGCAGTACTTC. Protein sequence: CASSLAGGRDYEQYF.

This CDR3 reads CSVAQLGQVDYGYTF. The DNA for the CDR3 is TGCAGCGTCGCCCAGCTCGGACAGGTTGACTATGGCTACACCTTC. The chain couples TRBV29-1 to TRBJ1-2, with 7 bases aligning to TRBD1. Per germline, CDR1 SQVTM and CDR2 ANQGSEA. CDR3 length: 15 amino acids. V was clipped by 6 bases and J by 3 bases; unmatched bases: 13.

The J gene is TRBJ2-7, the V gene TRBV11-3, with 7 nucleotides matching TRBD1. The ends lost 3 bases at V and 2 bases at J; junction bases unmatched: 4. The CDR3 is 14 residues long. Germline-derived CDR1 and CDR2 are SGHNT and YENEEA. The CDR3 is CASSFRDRAYEQYF. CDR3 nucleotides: TGTGCCAGCAGCTTCCGGGACAGAGCCTACGAGCAGTACTTC. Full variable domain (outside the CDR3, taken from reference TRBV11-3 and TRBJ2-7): EAGVVQSPRYKIIEKKQPVAFWCNPISGHNTLYWYLQNLGQGPELLIRYENEEAVDDSQLPKDRFSAERLKGVDSTLKIQPAELGDSAVYLCASSFRDRAYEQYFGPGTRLTVT.

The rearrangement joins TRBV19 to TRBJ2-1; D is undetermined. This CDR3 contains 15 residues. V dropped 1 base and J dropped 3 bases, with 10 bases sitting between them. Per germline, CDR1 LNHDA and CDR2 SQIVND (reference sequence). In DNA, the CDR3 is TGTGCCAGTAGTATAGTAGGCGCTAGCTACAATGAGCAGTTCTTC. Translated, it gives CASSIVGASYNEQFF. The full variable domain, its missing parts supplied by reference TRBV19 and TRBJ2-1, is DGGITQSPKYLFRKEGQNVTLSCEQNLNHDAMYWYRQDPGQGLRLIYYSQIVNDFQKGDIAEGYSVSREKKESFPLTVTSAQKNPTAFYLCASSIVGASYNEQFFGPGTRLTVL.

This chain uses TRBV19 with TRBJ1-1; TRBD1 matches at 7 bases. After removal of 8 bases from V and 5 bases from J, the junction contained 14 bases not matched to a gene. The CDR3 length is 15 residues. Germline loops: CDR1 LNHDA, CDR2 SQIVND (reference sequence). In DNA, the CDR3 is TGTGCCAGTGGGGGTCGACAGGGTATCGAGACTGAAGCTTTCTTT. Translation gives CASGGRQGIETEAFF.

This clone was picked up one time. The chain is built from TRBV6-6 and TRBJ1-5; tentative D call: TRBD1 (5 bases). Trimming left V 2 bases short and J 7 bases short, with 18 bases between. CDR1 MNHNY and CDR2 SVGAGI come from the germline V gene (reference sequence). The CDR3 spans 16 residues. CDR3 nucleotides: TGTGCCAGCAGTTACAGAAACACAGGTCGGGGGCAGCCCCAGCATTTT. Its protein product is CASSYRNTGRGQPQHF.

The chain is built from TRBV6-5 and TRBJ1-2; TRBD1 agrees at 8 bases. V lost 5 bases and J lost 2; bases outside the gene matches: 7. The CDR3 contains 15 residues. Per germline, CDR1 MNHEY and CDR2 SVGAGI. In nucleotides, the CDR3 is TGTGCCAGCAGTACCGGACAGGGCTTAAACTATGGCTACACCTTC. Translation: CASSTGQGLNYGYTF.

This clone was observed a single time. The CDR3 nucleotides read TGCGCCAGCAGCTCTCAAGAGACCCAGTACTTC. This sequence encodes CASSSQETQYF. The V gene is TRBV5-1, the J gene TRBJ2-5; D is unclear. Germline V gives CDR1 SGHRS, CDR2 YFSETQ. This CDR3 is 11 amino acids long. Trimming took 3 bases from V and 2 from J, leaving 2 bases between them.